This TCR beta chain was identified during a study of Graves' ophthalmopathy and Graves' hyperthyroidism. Across the study: Pretreatment peripheral blood was obtained at initial diagnosis.

Transcripts of RNA were the source for amplifying TCR beta CDR3 regions. First-round RT-PCR with HTBI primers preceded a second-round multiplex PCR. TCRdb reanalysed the multiplex PCR reads using MiXCR and keeps one entry per CDR3 protein. The repertoire includes roughly 500,000 distinct CDR3 sequences, under 15% of them detected once, and 8% to 10% sits in the top ten. Moderate-to-severe activity, CAS ≥3, NOSPECS ≥4 and a duration under 3 months were seen in donors with ophthalmopathy. The CDR3 has 15 amino acids. The germline V gene has CDR1 MDHEN and CDR2 SYDVKM. V lost 3 bases and J 4 bases, leaving 15 bases between the germline ends.

This receptor was taken from a woman in her 30s with Graves' ophthalmopathy. The chain couples TRBV28 to TRBJ1-1, with a possible D match to TRBD1 (5 bases). The sample comprised blood. CDR3 nucleotide sequence: TGTGCCAGCAGTTTTCCGGGGACGGCGAGCACTGAAGCTTTCTTT. Translated: CASSFPGTASTEAFF.